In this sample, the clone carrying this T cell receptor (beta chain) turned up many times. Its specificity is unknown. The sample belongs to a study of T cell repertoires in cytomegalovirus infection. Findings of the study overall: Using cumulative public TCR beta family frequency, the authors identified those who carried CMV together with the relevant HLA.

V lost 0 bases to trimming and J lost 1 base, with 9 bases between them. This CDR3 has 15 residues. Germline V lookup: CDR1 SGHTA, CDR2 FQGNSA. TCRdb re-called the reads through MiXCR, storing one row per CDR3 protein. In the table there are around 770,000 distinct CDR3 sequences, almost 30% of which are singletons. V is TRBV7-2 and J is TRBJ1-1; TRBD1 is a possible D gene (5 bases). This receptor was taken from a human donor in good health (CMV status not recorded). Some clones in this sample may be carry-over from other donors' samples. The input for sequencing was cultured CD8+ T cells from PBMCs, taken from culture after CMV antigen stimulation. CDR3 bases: TGTGCCAGCAGCTTAGCTAGGGGACCGAACACTGAAGCTTTCTTT. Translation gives CASSLARGPNTEAFF.